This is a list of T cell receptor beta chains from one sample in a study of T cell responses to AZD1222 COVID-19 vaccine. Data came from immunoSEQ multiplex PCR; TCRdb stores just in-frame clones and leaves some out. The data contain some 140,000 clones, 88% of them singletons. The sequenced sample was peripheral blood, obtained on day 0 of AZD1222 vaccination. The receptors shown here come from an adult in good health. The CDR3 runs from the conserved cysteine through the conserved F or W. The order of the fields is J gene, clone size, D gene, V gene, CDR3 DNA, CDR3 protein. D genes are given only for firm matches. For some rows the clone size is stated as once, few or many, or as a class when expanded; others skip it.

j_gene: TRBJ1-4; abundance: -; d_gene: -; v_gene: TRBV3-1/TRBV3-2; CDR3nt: TGTGCCAGCAGTCACCCAGGGGACGGGGAAAAACTGTTTTTT; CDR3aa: CASSHPGDGEKLFF
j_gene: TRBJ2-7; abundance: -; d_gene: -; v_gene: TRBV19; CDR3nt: TGTGCCAGTAGCGCCCTAGGAAGCTACGAGCAGTACTTC; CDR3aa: CASSALGSYEQYF
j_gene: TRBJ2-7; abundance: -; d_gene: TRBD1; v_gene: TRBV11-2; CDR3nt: TGTGCCAGCAGCCAGGGGACAGGGGGCGAAGAGCAGTACTTC; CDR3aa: CASSQGTGGEEQYF
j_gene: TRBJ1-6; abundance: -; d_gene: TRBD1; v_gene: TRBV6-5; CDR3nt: TGTGCCAGCAGTTACACCGGACAGGTGAATTCACCCCTCCACTTT; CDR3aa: CASSYTGQVNSPLHF
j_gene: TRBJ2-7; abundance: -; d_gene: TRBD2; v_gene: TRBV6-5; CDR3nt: TGTGCCAGCAGTCCGACTAGCGGGGGTTACGAGCAGTACTTC; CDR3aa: CASSPTSGGYEQYF
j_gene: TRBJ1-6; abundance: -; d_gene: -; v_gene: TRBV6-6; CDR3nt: TGTGCCAGCAGCCCACCCCCCGGACACAATTCACCCCTCCACTTT; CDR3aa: CASSPPPGHNSPLHF
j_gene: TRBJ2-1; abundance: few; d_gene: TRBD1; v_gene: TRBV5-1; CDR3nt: TGCGCCAGCAGCCCCGGACAGGGAGGCAATGAGCAGTTCTTC; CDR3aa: CASSPGQGGNEQFF
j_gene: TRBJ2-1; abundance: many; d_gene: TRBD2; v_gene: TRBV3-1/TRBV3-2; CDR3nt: TGTGCCAGCAGCCACAGGGAGGGTGAGCAGTTCTTC; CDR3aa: CASSHREGEQFF
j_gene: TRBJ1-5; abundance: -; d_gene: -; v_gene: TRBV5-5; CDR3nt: TGTGCCAGCAGCTCGGGGGGCCAGGCGGGTCAGCCCCAGCATTTT; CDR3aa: CASSSGGQAGQPQHF
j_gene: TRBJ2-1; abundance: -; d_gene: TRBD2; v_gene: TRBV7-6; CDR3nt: TGTGCCAGCAGCCCGCGGGGGGGATCCTACAATGAGCAGTTCTTC; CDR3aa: CASSPRGGSYNEQFF
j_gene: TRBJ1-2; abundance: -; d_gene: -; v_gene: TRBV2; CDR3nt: TGTGCCAGCAGTTTGCTTTATGGCTACACCTTC; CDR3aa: CASSLLYGYTF
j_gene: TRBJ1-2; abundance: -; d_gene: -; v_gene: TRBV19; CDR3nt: TGTGCCAGTAGTCGTACAGGTCCCGTAGGAGCTTATGGCTACACCTTC; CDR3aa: CASSRTGPVGAYGYTF
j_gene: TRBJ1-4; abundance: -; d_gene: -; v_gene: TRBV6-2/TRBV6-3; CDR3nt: TGTGCCAGCAGTCGCGGACAGAAAGTAACTAATGAAAAACTGTTTTTT; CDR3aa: CASSRGQKVTNEKLFF
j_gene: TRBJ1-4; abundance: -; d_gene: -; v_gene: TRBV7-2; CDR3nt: TGTGCCAGCAGCTTTGCCGGGACCCATAATGAAAAACTGTTTTTT; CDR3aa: CASSFAGTHNEKLFF
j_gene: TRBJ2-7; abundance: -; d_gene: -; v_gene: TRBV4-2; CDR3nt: TGTGCCAGCAGCCAAGGGGGCGGCGGCTCCTACGAGCAGTACTTC; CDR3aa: CASSQGGGGSYEQYF
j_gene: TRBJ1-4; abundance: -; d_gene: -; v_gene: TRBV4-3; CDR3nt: TGCGCCAGCAGCCAAGATGCACAGCTTAATGAAAAACTGTTTTTT; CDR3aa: CASSQDAQLNEKLFF
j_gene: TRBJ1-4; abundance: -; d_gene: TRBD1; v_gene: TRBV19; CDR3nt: TGTGCCAGTAGCCGGACAGGCGGATCTTCAACTAATGAAAAACTGTTTTTT; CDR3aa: CASSRTGGSSTNEKLFF
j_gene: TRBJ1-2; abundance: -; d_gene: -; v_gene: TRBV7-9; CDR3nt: TGTGCCAGCAGTCCAGGGACGGACTATGGCTACACCTTC; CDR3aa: CASSPGTDYGYTF
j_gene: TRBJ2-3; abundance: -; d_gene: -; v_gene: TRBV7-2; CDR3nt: TGTGCCAGCAGCTTGATTTATGTTGGTGGCACAGATACGCAGTATTTT; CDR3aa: CASSLIYVGGTDTQYF
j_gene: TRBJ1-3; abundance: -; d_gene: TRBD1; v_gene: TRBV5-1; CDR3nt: TGCGCCAGCAGTGGGACAGGGGGGTCTGGAAACACCATATATTTT; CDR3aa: CASSGTGGSGNTIYF
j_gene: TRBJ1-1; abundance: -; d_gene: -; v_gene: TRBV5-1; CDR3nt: TGCGCCAGCAGCCCGCGAGTAAGTGGCACTGAAGCTTTCTTT; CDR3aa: CASSPRVSGTEAFF
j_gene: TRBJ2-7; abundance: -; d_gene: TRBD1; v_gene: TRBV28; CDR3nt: TGTGCCAGCAGTTCCCCGGCAGGGGGAAAGTACGAGCAGTACTTC; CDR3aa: CASSSPAGGKYEQYF
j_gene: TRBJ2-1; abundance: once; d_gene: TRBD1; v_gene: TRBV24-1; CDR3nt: TGTGCCACCTCGGTGACAGGGGGTTGGGAGCAGTTCTTC; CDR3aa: CATSVTGGWEQFF
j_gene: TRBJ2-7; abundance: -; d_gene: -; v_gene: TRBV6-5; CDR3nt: TGTGCCAGCAGTTCGCCAGGATTCTCCTACGAGCAGTACTTC; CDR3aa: CASSSPGFSYEQYF
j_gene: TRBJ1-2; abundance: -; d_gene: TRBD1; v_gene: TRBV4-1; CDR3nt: TGCGCCAGCAGCCCTGTACAGGGGGCGCTGGGCTACACCTTC; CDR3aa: CASSPVQGALGYTF
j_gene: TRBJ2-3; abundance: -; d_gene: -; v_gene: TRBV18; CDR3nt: TGTGCCAGCTCACCAGCCGGTGCGGGTAGCCCCACAGATACGCAGTATTTT; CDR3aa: CASSPAGAGSPTDTQYF
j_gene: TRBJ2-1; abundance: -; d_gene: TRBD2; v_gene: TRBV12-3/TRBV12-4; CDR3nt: TGTGCCAGCAGCCCGGGACTAGCCGGAGGGTTCTTC; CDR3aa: CASSPGLAGGFF
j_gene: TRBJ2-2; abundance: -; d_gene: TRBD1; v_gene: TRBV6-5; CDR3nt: TGTGCCAGCATTCCGGGACAGGGGAACACCGGGGAGCTGTTTTTT; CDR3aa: CASIPGQGNTGELFF
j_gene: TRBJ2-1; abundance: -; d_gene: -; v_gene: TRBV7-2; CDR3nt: TGTGCCAGCAGCTTACCCCGGACGGCCAATAATGAGCAGTTCTTC; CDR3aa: CASSLPRTANNEQFF
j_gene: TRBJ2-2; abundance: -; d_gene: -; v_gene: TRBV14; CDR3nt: TGTGCCAGCAGCCACCTCGCTGGTGGCGGGGAGCTGTTTTTT; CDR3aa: CASSHLAGGGELFF
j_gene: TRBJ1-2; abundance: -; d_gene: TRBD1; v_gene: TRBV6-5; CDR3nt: TGTGCCAGCACAGACAGGGACTATGGCTACACCTTC; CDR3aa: CASTDRDYGYTF